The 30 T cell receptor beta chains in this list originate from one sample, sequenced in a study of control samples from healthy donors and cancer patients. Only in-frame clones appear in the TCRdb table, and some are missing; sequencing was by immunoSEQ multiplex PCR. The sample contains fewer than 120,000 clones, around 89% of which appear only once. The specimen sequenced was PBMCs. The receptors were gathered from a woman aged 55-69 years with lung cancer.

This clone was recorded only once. CDR3 coding DNA: TGTGCCAGCAGTTACCCTACAGGGGTAGATAGCAATCAGCCCCAGCATTTT. It specifies CASSYPTGVDSNQPQHF. This chain connects TRBV6-2 or TRBV6-3 to TRBJ1-5, with 7 bases that match TRBD1. This CDR3 comprises 17 residues. The germline V gene encodes CDR1 MNHEY and CDR2 SVGEGT. The J segment lost 0 bases and the V segment lost 2 bases, leaving 7 bases of the junction unmatched.

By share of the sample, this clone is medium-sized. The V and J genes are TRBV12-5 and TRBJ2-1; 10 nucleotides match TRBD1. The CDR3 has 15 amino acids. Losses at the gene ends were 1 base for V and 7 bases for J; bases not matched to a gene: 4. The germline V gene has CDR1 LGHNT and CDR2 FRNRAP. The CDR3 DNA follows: TGTGCTAGTGGTTTGGGACAGGGGGCTAAGAATGAGCAGTTCTTC. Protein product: CASGLGQGAKNEQFF.

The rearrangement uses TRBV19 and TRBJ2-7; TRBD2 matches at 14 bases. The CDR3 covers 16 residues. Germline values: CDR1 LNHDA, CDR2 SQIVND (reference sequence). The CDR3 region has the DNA TGTGCTAGGGGGACTAGCGGGAGAGAGAGGTCCTACGAGCAGTACTTC. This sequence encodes CARGTSGRERSYEQYF.

DNA for the CDR3: TGTGCCAGCAGTGACGGGACTAGATATGGGGGGGCGTCTACAGATACGCAGTATTTT. Translation: CASSDGTRYGGASTDTQYF. The V gene is TRBV6-1, the J gene TRBJ2-3, with 8 bases aligning to TRBD2. The CDR3 runs 19 residues. After removal of 3 bases from V and 3 bases from J, the junction contained 17 bases not matched to a gene. The V gene's germline CDR1 is MNHNS and CDR2 SASEGT.

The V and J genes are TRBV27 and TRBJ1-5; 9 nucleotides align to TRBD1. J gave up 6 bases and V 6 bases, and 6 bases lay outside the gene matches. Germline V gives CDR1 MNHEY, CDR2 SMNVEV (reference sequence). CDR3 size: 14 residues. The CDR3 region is CASSRTGGFQPQHF. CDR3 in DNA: TGTGCCAGCAGCCGTACAGGGGGCTTTCAGCCCCAGCATTTT.

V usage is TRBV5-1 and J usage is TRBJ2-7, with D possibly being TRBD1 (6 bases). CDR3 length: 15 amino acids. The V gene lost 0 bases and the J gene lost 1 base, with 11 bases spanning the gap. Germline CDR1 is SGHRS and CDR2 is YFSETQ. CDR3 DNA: TGCGCCAGCAGCTTGGGACAGGCCACTTCCTACGAGCAGTACTTC. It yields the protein CASSLGQATSYEQYF.

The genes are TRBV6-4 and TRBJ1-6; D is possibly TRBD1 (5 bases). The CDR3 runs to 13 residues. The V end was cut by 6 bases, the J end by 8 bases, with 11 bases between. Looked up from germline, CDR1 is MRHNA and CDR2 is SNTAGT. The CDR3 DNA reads TGTGCCAGCAGGCAGGGAGTAGATTCACCCCTCCACTTT. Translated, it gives CASRQGVDSPLHF.

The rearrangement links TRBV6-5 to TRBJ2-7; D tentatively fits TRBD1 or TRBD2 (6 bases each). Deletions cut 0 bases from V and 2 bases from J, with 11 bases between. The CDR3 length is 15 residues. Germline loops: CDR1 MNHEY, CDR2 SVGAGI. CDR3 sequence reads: CASSYSSGAPYEQYF. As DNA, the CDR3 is TGTGCCAGCAGTTACTCGTCGGGGGCCCCCTACGAGCAGTACTTC.

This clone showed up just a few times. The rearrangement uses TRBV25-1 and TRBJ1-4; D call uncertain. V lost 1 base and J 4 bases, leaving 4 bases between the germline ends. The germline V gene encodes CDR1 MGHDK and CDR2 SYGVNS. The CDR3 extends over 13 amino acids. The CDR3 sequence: CASSEWVNEKLFF. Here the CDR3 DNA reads TGTGCCAGCAGTGAATGGGTTAATGAAAAACTGTTTTTT.

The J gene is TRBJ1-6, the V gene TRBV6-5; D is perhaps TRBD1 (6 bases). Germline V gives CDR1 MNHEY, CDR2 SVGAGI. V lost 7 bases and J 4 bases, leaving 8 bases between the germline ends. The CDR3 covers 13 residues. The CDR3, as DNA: TGTGCCAGCACAGGACAGTATAATTCACCCCTCCACTTT. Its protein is CASTGQYNSPLHF.

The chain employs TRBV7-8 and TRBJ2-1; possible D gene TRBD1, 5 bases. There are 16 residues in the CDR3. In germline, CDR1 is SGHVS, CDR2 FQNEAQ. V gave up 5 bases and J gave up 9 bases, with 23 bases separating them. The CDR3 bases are TGTGCCAGCAGCACCATTTTGGGTCAGGGCCCAGGTGAGCAGTTCTTC. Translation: CASSTILGQGPGEQFF.

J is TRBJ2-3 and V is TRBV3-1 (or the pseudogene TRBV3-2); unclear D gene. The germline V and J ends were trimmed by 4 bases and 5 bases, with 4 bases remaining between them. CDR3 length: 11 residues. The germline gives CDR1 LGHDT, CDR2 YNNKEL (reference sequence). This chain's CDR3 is CASSPGDTQYF. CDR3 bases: TGTGCCAGCAGCCCGGGAGATACGCAGTATTTT.

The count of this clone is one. CDR3 coding DNA: TGTGCCAGCAGGACAGGGGTCCCCTACGAGCAGTACTTC. Its translation: CASRTGVPYEQYF. V gene TRBV6-5 combines with J gene TRBJ2-7; 8 nucleotides line up with TRBD1. CDR3 length: 13 residues. Losses at the gene ends were 6 bases for V and 2 bases for J; bases not matched to a gene: 3. Germline V gene sequence: CDR1 MNHEY, CDR2 SVGAGI.

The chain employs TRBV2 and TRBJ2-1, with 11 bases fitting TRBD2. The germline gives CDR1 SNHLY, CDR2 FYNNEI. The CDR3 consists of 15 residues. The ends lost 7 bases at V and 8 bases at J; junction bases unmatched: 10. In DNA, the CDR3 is TGTGCCAGCACTACATTAGCGGGGGGGAGCCATGAGCAGTTCTTC. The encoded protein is CASTTLAGGSHEQFF. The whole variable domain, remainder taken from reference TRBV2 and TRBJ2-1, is EPEVTQTPSHQVTQMGQEVILRCVPISNHLYFYWYRQILGQKVEFLVSFYNNEISEKSEIFDDQFSVERPDGSNFTLKIRSTKLEDSAMYFCASTTLAGGSHEQFFGPGTRLTVL.

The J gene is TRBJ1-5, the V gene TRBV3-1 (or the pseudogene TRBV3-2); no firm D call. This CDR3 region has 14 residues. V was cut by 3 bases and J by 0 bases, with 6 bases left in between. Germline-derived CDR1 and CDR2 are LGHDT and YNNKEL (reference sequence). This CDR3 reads CASSHGSSNQPQHF. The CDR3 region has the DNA TGTGCCAGCAGCCACGGAAGTAGCAATCAGCCCCAGCATTTT.

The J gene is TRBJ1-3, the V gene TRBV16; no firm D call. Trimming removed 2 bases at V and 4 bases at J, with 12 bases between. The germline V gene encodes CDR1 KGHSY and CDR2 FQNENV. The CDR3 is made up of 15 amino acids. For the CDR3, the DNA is TGTGCCAGCAGCCAAAGGTGGAGTTCCGGAAACACCATATATTTT. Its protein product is CASSQRWSSGNTIYF.

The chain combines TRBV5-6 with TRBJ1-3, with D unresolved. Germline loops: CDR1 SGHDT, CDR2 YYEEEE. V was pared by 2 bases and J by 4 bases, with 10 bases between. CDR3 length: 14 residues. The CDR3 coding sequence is TGTGCCAGCAGCTTTTTCCGCAGGGGAAACACCATATATTTT. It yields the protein CASSFFRRGNTIYF.

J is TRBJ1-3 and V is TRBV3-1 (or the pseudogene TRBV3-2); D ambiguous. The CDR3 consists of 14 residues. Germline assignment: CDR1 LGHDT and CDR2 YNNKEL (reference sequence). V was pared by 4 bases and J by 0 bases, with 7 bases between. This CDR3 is CASSPPVSGNTIYF. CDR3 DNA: TGTGCCAGCAGCCCCCCAGTCTCTGGAAACACCATATATTTT.

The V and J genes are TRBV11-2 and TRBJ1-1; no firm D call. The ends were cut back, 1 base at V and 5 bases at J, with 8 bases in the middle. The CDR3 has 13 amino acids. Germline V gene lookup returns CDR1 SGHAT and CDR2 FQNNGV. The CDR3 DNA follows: TGTGCCAGCAGCTTAGTTCAGCGTACTGAAGCTTTCTTT. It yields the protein CASSLVQRTEAFF. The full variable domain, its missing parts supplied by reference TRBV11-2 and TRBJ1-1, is EAGVAQSPRYKIIEKRQSVAFWCNPISGHATLYWYQQILGQGPKLLIQFQNNGVVDDSQLPKDRFSAERLKGVDSTLKIQPAKLEDSAVYLCASSLVQRTEAFFGQGTRLTVV.

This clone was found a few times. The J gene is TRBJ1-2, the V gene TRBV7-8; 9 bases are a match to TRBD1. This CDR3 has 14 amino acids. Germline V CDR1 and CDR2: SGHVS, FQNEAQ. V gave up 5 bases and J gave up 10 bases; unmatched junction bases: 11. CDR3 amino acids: CASSRVPGQGFYTF. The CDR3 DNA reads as TGTGCCAGCAGCCGGGTACCGGGACAGGGTTTCTACACCTTC.

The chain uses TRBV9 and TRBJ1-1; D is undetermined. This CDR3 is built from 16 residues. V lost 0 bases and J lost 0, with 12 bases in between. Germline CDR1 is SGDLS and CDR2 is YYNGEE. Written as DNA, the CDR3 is TGTGCCAGCAGCGTAGATTTGGAGGGTATGAACACTGAAGCTTTCTTT. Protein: CASSVDLEGMNTEAFF. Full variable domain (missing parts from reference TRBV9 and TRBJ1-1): DSGVTQTPKHLITATGQRVTLRCSPRSGDLSVYWYQQSLDQGLQFLIQYYNGEERAKGNILERFSAQQFPDLHSELNLSSLELGDSALYFCASSVDLEGMNTEAFFGQGTRLTVV.

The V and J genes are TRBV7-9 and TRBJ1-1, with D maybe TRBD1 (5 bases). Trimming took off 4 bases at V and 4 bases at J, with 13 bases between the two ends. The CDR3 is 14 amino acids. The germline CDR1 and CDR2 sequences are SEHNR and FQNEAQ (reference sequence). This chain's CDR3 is CASSSNPGGTEAFF. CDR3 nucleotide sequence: TGTGCCAGCAGCTCCAATCCCGGGGGCACTGAAGCTTTCTTT.

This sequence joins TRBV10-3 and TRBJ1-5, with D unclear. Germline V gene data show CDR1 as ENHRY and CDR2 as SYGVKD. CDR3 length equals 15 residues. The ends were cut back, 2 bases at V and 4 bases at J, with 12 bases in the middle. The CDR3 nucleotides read TGTGCCATCAGTGAGGGAGGACTAAAAAATCAGCCCCAGCATTTT. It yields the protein CAISEGGLKNQPQHF.

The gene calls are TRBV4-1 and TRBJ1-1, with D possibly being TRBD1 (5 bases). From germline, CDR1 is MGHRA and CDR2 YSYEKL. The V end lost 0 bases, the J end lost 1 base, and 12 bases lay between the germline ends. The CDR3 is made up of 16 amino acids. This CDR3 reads CASSQDIGQGNTEAFF. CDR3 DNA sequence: TGCGCCAGCAGCCAAGATATCGGGCAGGGGAACACTGAAGCTTTCTTT.

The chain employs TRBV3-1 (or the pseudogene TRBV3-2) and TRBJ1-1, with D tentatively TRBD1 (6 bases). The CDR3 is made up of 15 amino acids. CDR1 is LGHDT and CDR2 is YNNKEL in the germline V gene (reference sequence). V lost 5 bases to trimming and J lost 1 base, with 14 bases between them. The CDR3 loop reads CASSRRTGTNTEAFF. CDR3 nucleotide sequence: TGTGCCAGCAGCAGAAGAACAGGGACGAACACTGAAGCTTTCTTT.

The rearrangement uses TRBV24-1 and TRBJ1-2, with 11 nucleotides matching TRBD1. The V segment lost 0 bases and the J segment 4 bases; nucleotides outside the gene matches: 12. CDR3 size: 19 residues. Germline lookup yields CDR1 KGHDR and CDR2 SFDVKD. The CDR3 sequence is CATSDLAGQGATGGYGYTF. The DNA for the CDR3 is TGTGCCACCAGTGATTTGGCCGGACAGGGGGCTACAGGGGGCTATGGCTACACCTTC.

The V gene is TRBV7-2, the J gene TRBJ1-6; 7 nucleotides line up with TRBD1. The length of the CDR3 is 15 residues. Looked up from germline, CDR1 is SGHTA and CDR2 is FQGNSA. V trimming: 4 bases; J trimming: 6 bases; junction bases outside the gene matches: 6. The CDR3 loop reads CASSYGTEANSPLHF. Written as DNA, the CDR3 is TGTGCCAGCAGCTACGGGACAGAAGCTAATTCACCCCTCCACTTT.

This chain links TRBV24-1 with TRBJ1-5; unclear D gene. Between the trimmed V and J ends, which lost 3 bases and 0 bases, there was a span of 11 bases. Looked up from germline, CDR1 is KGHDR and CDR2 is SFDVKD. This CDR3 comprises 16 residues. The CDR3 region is CATSDPSWDSNQPQHF. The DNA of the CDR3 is TGTGCCACCAGTGATCCCTCCTGGGATAGCAATCAGCCCCAGCATTTT.

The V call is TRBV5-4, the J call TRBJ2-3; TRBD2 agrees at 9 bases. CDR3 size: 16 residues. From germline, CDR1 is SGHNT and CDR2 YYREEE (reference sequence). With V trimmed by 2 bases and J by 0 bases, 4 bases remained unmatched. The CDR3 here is CASSFGGRGSTDTQYF. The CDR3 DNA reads TGTGCCAGCAGCTTCGGCGGGAGGGGGAGCACAGATACGCAGTATTTT.

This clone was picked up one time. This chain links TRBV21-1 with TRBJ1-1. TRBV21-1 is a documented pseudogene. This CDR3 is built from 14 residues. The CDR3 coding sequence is TGTGCCAGCAGCAAAGCGCTTTTGAACACTGAAGCTTTCTTT. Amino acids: CASSKALLNTEAFF.